This TCR beta chain was captured in a study of shared clonotypes between healthy human individuals. The table lists this clone with many counts. Its antigen is unidentified. Study-wide results and caveats: The authors expected sequencing depth to affect clonotype sharing among donors.

Profiled with immunoSEQ multiplex PCR; TCRdb holds only in-frame clones, not every one. The sample lists around 99,000 clones, 68% occurring once. CD45RO+ cells plus CCR7-negative CD45RA+ TemRA cells formed CD8 memory. The sample comprised memory CD8+ T cells sorted from blood. The sample's subset: CD45RO+ cells pooled with CCR7-negative TemRA cells. This clonotype originated in a man aged 25 to 40 in good health.

The CDR3 nucleotides read TGTGCCAGCAGCGCCGAGGGGGCTAATCAGCCCCAGCATTTT. It specifies CASSAEGANQPQHF. The rearrangement uses TRBV7-9 and TRBJ1-5; TRBD1 agrees at 7 bases. The trim removed 5 bases at V and 4 bases at J, leaving 5 bases unmatched. The CDR3 spans 14 residues. The germline V gene has CDR1 SEHNR and CDR2 FQNEAQ (reference sequence).